This record concerns one TCR beta chain sequence. This sample was taken from a study of cytomegalovirus exposure and HLA in healthy donors. Primers included in the PCR were 60 Vbeta and 13 Jbeta primers. The data were produced by immunoSEQ multiplex PCR, yet TCRdb's version contains in-frame clones alone and is incomplete. Of some 120,000 clones listed, approximately 83% are singletons. Material: PBMCs. The sequence was obtained from a woman in her thirties or forties in good health and CMV-seropositive.

The CDR3 reads CAWRSGGTEAFF. The DNA of the CDR3 is TGTGCCTGGAGGTCAGGTGGGACTGAAGCTTTCTTT. The chain employs TRBV30 and TRBJ1-1; D is unclear. Germline CDR1 and CDR2: GTSNPN and SVGIG (reference sequence). V shed 3 bases and J shed 5 bases, with 10 bases lying between them. The CDR3 is made up of 12 amino acids. The full variable domain, rest sourced from reference TRBV30 and TRBJ1-1, is SQTIHQWPATLVQPVGSPLSLECTVEGTSNPNLYWYRQAAGRGLQLLFYSVGIGQISSEVPQNLSASRPQDRQFILSSKKLLLSDSGFYLCAWRSGGTEAFFGQGTRLTVV.